The next 32 T cell receptor beta chains were all read from a single sample in a study of CD8+ T cells in alopecia areata. Markers used for sorting pooled cutaneous lymph node cells were CD4, CD8alpha, NKG2D, NKG2ACE and others. Extracted from the samples, RNA was reverse transcribed into cDNA to serve as the sequencing template. Some clones are missing from TCRdb's copy, which holds only in-frame ones; the method was immunoSEQ multiplex PCR. The sample yields more than 250,000 clones, without any singletons. The sequenced sample consisted of CD4+ T cells sorted from a lymph node. These receptors were collected from a C3H/HeJ mouse with alopecia areata. For this strain, the MHC haplotype corresponds to H2-k.

This clone was recorded a few times. The genes are named according to mouse. The CDR3 extends 4 residues past the end of the read, so its final part is completed from the germline J gene. The rearrangement uses TRBV13-1 and TRBJ2-5, with 10 bases identical to TRBD1. CDR3 length: 15 amino acids. CDR1 is NSHNY, CDR2 SYGAGN, per germline. The CDR3 here is CASRTGTGEGDTQYF. CDR3 DNA, as far as it was read: TGTGCCAGCAGGACCGGGACAGGGGAGGGAGAC.

Details on this clone: The gene names here belong to mouse. The DNA ends 4 residues before the CDR3 does, and the rest of the CDR3 is filled in from the germline J gene. The chain uses TRBV5 and TRBJ2-5; D might be TRBD1 (5 bases). The CDR3 runs 14 residues. Germline V CDR1 and CDR2: LGHNA, YNLKQL (reference sequence). V was pared by 4 bases and J by 2 bases, with 10 bases between. CDR3 in amino acids: CASSPSGRQDTQYF. The part of the CDR3 DNA that was read is TGTGCCAGCAGCCCATCAGGGCGCCAAGAC.

About this clone: Genes here carry mouse names. The CDR3 extends 4 residues past the end of the read, so its final part is completed from the germline J gene. The sample holds other DNA sequences that translate to the same CDR3. The chain uses TRBV5 and TRBJ2-5, with 10 bases fitting TRBD2. CDR1 LGHNA and CDR2 YNLKQL come from the germline V gene (reference sequence). With 3 bases clipped from V and 3 bases from J, the junction kept 0 bases outside the gene matches. CDR3 length: 14 residues. The DNA read from the CDR3 is TGTGCCAGCAGCCAGGGACTGGGGCAAGAC. It encodes CASSQGLGQD. The whole CDR3 region reads CASSQGLGQDTQYF.

Remarks on this clone: Mouse gene names apply. Sequencing ends 4 residues short of the CDR3 end; the germline J gene provides the rest. The chain uses TRBV3 and TRBJ2-1, with 7 bases aligning to TRBD1. There are 15 residues in the CDR3. Germline CDR1 is SNHLY and CDR2 is FYNGKV (reference sequence). With V trimmed by 3 bases and J by 5 bases, 7 bases remained unmatched. The CDR3 spells CASSFEQGLDAEQFF. The sequenced part of the CDR3 DNA is TGTGCCAGCAGCTTTGAACAGGGGCTGGATGCT.

Notes on this clone: Each gene name is a mouse one. The read falls 4 residues short of the CDR3 end, and the missing part is taken from the germline J gene. The rearrangement joins TRBV5 to TRBJ1-1; TRBD1 might be the D (5 bases). The CDR3 runs to 15 residues. CDR1 and CDR2 (germline): LGHNA, YNLKQL (reference sequence). The CDR3 here is CASSQLTGGFEEVFF. CDR3 bases read: TGTGCCAGCAGCCAATTGACTGGGGGGTTTGAA.

With respect to this clone: Genes here carry mouse names. This sample also contains other DNA sequences that code for the same CDR3. The CDR3 region is CTCSADWTGGYAEQFF. The sequenced part of the CDR3 DNA is TGCACCTGCAGTGCAGATTGGACTGGGGGTTATGCT. This chain links TRBV1 with TRBJ2-1; the match to TRBD2 covers 10 bases. The CDR3 is cut off 4 residues early in the read; its end comes from the germline J gene. The CDR3 totals 16 residues. Germline CDR1 is NSQYPW and CDR2 is LRSPGD (reference sequence). With V trimmed by 0 bases and J by 4 bases, 3 bases remained unmatched.

Comments on this clone: Genes and germline come from the mouse. The read ends 4 residues before the CDR3 terminus; that terminus is restored from the germline J gene. The sample holds other DNA sequences that translate to the same CDR3. The J gene is TRBJ2-7, the V gene TRBV13-1, with D possibly matching TRBD1 (6 bases). The CDR3 runs 13 residues. Germline values: CDR1 NSHNY, CDR2 SYGAGN. Between the trimmed V and J ends, which lost 1 base and 3 bases, there was a span of 8 bases. CDR3 loop: CASSDWDNYEQYF. The CDR3 bases that were read are TGTGCCAGCAGTGATTGGGACAACTAT.

In its sample, this clone was seen a few times. Genes and germline come from the mouse. The CDR3 is cut off 4 residues early in the read; its end comes from the germline J gene. Other DNA sequences within the sample encode an identical CDR3. The V call is TRBV1, the J call TRBJ2-5; 7 bases are a match to TRBD1. The germline gives CDR1 NSQYPW, CDR2 LRSPGD (reference sequence). The CDR3 extends over 13 amino acids. The CDR3 region is CTCSGQGGDTQYF. The DNA read from the CDR3 is TGCACCTGCAGTGGACAGGGAGGGGAC. Full variable domain (outside the CDR3, taken from reference TRBV1 and TRBJ2-5): VTLLEQNPRWRLVPRGQAVNLRCILKNSQYPWMSWYQQDLQKQLQWLFTLRSPGDKEVKSLPGADYLATRVTDTELRLQVANMSQGRTLYCTCSGQGGDTQYFGPGTRLLVL.

Worth noting for this clone: Gene names and germline refer to mouse. Coverage ceases 4 residues before the CDR3 finishes, and the germline J gene fills in the end. In the same sample, other DNA sequences code for this CDR3. The V gene is TRBV31, the J gene TRBJ2-3, with D uncertain. The CDR3 is 14 amino acids. Deletions cut 0 bases from V and 0 bases from J, with 7 bases between. The germline gives CDR1 GKSSPN, CDR2 SITVG. Here the CDR3 reads CAWSLHSSAETLYF. The CDR3 bases that were read are TGTGCCTGGAGTCTCCACAGTAGTGCAGAA.

Points on this clone: Mouse gene names apply. The read ends 4 residues before the CDR3 terminus; that terminus is restored from the germline J gene. The rearrangement uses TRBV17 and TRBJ2-4; 8 positions agree with TRBD2. J lost 0 bases, V lost 0 bases, and 5 bases had no gene match. CDR3 length: 17 residues. CDR1 is MNHDT and CDR2 is YYDKIL in the germline V gene. The CDR3 DNA, read in part, is TGTGCTAGCAGTAGAGATGGGCTGGGGGGTAGTCAAAAC. Residues: CASSRDGLGGSQN. The entire CDR3 sequence reads CASSRDGLGGSQNTLYF.

Worth noting for this clone: Gene names and germline refer to mouse. The CDR3 is cut off 4 residues early in the read; its end comes from the germline J gene. This chain links TRBV1 with TRBJ2-1; 8 bases align to TRBD2. The CDR3 length is 13 residues. The V segment lost 4 bases and the J segment 6 bases; nucleotides outside the gene matches: 2. Germline V lookup: CDR1 NSQYPW, CDR2 LRSPGD (reference sequence). The CDR3 here is CTCSGGGRAEQFF. The sequenced part of the CDR3 DNA is TGCACCTGCAGTGGGGGGGGGCGTGCT.

Notes on this clone: The gene names here belong to mouse. The read finishes 4 residues shy of the CDR3 end, and the germline J gene is used to complete it. This chain joins TRBV1 and TRBJ2-5; D is possibly TRBD1 (6 bases). The CDR3 contains 14 residues. Germline CDR1 reads NSQYPW; CDR2 reads LRSPGD (reference sequence). CDR3 DNA (partial): TGCACCTGCAGTCCGGGACAACCCAAAGAC. As protein: CTCSPGQPKD. The entire CDR3 is CTCSPGQPKDTQYF.

At least ten counts were recorded for this clone. Gene and germline names: mouse. The CDR3 extends 4 residues past the end of the read, so its final part is completed from the germline J gene. The rearrangement joins TRBV17 to TRBJ2-3; weak D call: TRBD2 (8 bases). The CDR3 loop spans 16 amino acids. CDR1 and CDR2 from the germline V gene are MNHDT and YYDKIL. V was trimmed by 0 bases and J by 2 bases, leaving 12 bases between them. CDR3 DNA (partial): TGTGCTAGCAGTAGAGATCAGGGGGGGGCTGCAGAA. Amino acid sequence: CASSRDQGGAAE. The full-length CDR3 reads as CASSRDQGGAAETLYF.

Concerning this clone: This may be a read error, as it is one base from a much larger clone. The genes and germline here are from mouse. The identical CDR3 is also encoded by other nucleotide sequences in the sample. The chain's CDR3 is CASSQGTGGNTGQLYF. The covered CDR3 bases are TGTGCCAGCAGCCAAGGGACAGGGGGAAACACCGGG. The genes are TRBV5 and TRBJ2-2; 10 nucleotides agree with TRBD1. The CDR3 extends 4 residues past the end of the read, so its final part is completed from the germline J gene. The CDR3 contains 16 residues. Germline CDR1 is LGHNA and CDR2 is YNLKQL (reference sequence). Germline trimming cut 1 base from V and 1 base from J; bases unmatched to any gene: 0.

This clone was observed a handful of times. Mouse gene names and germline throughout. From the germline J gene comes the end of the CDR3, since the read stops 4 residues before it. The chain uses TRBV13-1 and TRBJ2-7; 7 bases line up with TRBD1. The CDR3 spans 13 residues. V lost 5 bases and J lost 3; bases outside the gene matches: 5. Germline CDR1 is NSHNY and CDR2 is SYGAGN. CDR3 region: CASSKGTDYEQYF. CDR3 bases read: TGTGCCAGCAGCAAAGGGACAGACTAT.

This clone was detected only a few times. Germline and genes: mouse. Read data end 4 residues before the CDR3 end; the end is taken from the germline J gene. The same CDR3 also results from other DNA sequences found in this sample. This chain connects TRBV19 to TRBJ2-3; weak D call: TRBD1 (6 bases). V was cut by 3 bases and J by 1 base, with 6 bases left in between. Per the germline V gene, CDR1 is FNHDT and CDR2 is SITEND (reference sequence). The CDR3 spans 13 residues. The CDR3 spells CASSNRGAETLYF. Partial CDR3 DNA: TGTGCCAGCAGTAACAGGGGTGCAGAA.

This clone showed up many times. The gene names here belong to mouse. Read coverage stops 4 residues before the CDR3 terminus; the germline J gene supplies the remainder. This CDR3 is also generated by other DNA sequences in the sample. The chain combines TRBV19 with TRBJ2-3, with 9 nucleotides matching TRBD2. Trimming took 1 base from V and 1 from J; bases not matched to a gene: 1. The germline gives CDR1 FNHDT, CDR2 SITEND (reference sequence). This CDR3 is built from 15 residues. CDR3: CASSIPGGGAETLYF. The part of the CDR3 DNA that was read is TGTGCCAGCAGTATACCTGGGGGGGGTGCAGAA.

This clone was counted a few times. Gene names follow the mouse nomenclature. With the read ending 4 residues before the CDR3 end, the germline J gene is used to fill in that end. J is TRBJ2-1 and V is TRBV31; 11 positions agree with TRBD2. Germline V gene lookup returns CDR1 GKSSPN and CDR2 SITVG. CDR3 length: 15 residues. The CDR3 bases that were read are TGTGCCTGGAGTCTAGGGACTGGGGGTGGGGCT. Its translation: CAWSLGTGGGA. The entire CDR3 reads CAWSLGTGGGAEQFF.

Notes on this clone: The gene symbols are mouse symbols. This sample also contains other DNA sequences that code for the same CDR3. CDR3 loop: CTCSADRNSYNSPLYF. CDR3 bases read: TGCACCTGCAGTGCAGATAGGAACAGCTATAATTCGCCC. The chain recombines TRBV1 with TRBJ1-6; D is undetermined. The DNA ends 3 residues before the CDR3 does, and the rest of the CDR3 is filled in from the germline J gene. TRBJ1-6 is treated as an ORF (open reading frame) with a function not yet certain. Germline V gene lookup returns CDR1 NSQYPW and CDR2 LRSPGD (reference sequence). The V end was cut by 0 bases, the J end by 3 bases, with 9 bases between. The CDR3 is made up of 16 amino acids.

As regards this clone: All gene names here are mouse names. The read ends 4 residues shy of where the CDR3 ends; the end is completed using the germline J gene. The rearrangement uses TRBV19 and TRBJ2-2; 11 nucleotides align to TRBD2. Germline CDR1 FNHDT, CDR2 SITEND (reference sequence). With 3 bases clipped from V and 6 bases from J, the junction kept 4 bases outside the gene matches. The CDR3 has 15 residues. Here the CDR3 reads CASSNNWGGAGQLYF. CDR3 bases read: TGTGCCAGCAGTAACAACTGGGGGGGCGCCGGG.

With respect to this clone: Genes here carry mouse names. The read comes to an end 4 residues before the CDR3 does, leaving the germline J gene to fill in the end. The genes are TRBV5 and TRBJ1-1, with a tentative D call TRBD1 (5 bases). Germline V gene lookup returns CDR1 LGHNA and CDR2 YNLKQL (reference sequence). The CDR3 sequence is 14 residues long. The V end lost 4 bases, the J end lost 1 base, and 10 bases lay between the germline ends. CDR3 residues: CASSLDTGNTEVFF. The CDR3 bases that were read are TGTGCCAGCAGCCTGGACACCGGAAACACA.

This clone has a handful of counts. Genes and germline come from the mouse. Read coverage stops 4 residues before the CDR3 terminus; the germline J gene supplies the remainder. The chain employs TRBV19 and TRBJ2-5; 9 bases are a match to TRBD2. The germline V gene has CDR1 FNHDT and CDR2 SITEND (reference sequence). The V and J ends lost 5 bases and 0 bases, in that order; junction bases with no gene match: 7. The CDR3 loop spans 16 amino acids. The CDR3 region is CASRPLGGVNQDTQYF. The part of the CDR3 DNA that was read is TGTGCCAGCAGACCCCTGGGGGGGGTTAACCAAGAC.

In its sample, this clone was seen a few times. Gene names follow the mouse nomenclature. Read sequence stops 4 residues before the CDR3 end, and the germline J gene provides the missing end. This rearrangement joins TRBV1 to TRBJ2-1; D possibly corresponds to TRBD1 (6 bases). From germline, CDR1 is NSQYPW and CDR2 LRSPGD (reference sequence). The CDR3 is made up of 15 amino acids. The sequenced part of the CDR3 DNA is TGCACCTGCAGTGCAGAGAGGCAGGGGTGGGCT. Translating it yields CTCSAERQGWA. The whole CDR3 region reads CTCSAERQGWAEQFF. The full variable domain, with the rest looked up from reference TRBV1 and TRBJ2-1, is VTLLEQNPRWRLVPRGQAVNLRCILKNSQYPWMSWYQQDLQKQLQWLFTLRSPGDKEVKSLPGADYLATRVTDTELRLQVANMSQGRTLYCTCSAERQGWAEQFFGPGTRLTVL.

Details on this clone: Gene names refer to mouse genes. The missing CDR3 end, 4 residues past where the read stops, is filled in from the germline J gene. V and J are TRBV5 and TRBJ2-3, with 8 positions matching TRBD2. CDR1 is LGHNA, CDR2 YNLKQL, per germline (reference sequence). The V segment lost 0 bases and the J segment 0 bases; nucleotides outside the gene matches: 8. CDR3 length: 18 amino acids. The CDR3 bases that were read are TGTGCCAGCAGCCAAGATCCCCTGGGGGGATCTAGTGCAGAA. This gives the protein CASSQDPLGGSSAE. The full CDR3 protein is CASSQDPLGGSSAETLYF.

This clone occurred many times. The germline and genes are mouse ones. The read terminates 4 residues before the CDR3 end, so the remaining end is supplied by the germline J gene. The chain couples TRBV17 to TRBJ2-1; maybe TRBD1 (6 bases). Germline loops: CDR1 MNHDT, CDR2 YYDKIL. CDR3 size: 11 residues. The part of the CDR3 DNA that was read is TGTGCTAGGGACAGCGGAGCT. Translating it yields CARDSGA. The full CDR3 sequence reads CARDSGAEQFF.

In its sample, this clone was seen a few times. Gene names are mouse gene names. Read data end 4 residues before the CDR3 end; the end is taken from the germline J gene. The V and J genes are TRBV12-1 and TRBJ1-2; 9 nucleotides line up with TRBD1. The CDR3 sequence is 16 residues long. The germline gives CDR1 SGHSN, CDR2 HYEKVE. Trimming took 2 bases from V and 4 from J; bases not matched to a gene: 10. The sequenced CDR3 bases are TGTGCCAGCTCTCCCTTTCCGACAGGGGGAAGCTCC. As protein: CASSPFPTGGSS. The whole CDR3 protein reads CASSPFPTGGSSDYTF.

On this clone: All gene names here are mouse names. The chain's CDR3 is CASTHRGNSDYTF. The sequenced CDR3 bases are TGTGCCAGCACCCACAGGGGGAACTCC. The chain recombines TRBV13-1 with TRBJ1-2; 8 bases are a match to TRBD1. The read ends 4 residues early relative to the CDR3; the germline J gene fills the gap. Germline V gene data show CDR1 as NSHNY and CDR2 as SYGAGN. The CDR3 contains 13 residues. V gave up 6 bases and J gave up 2 bases; unmatched junction bases: 3.

Regarding this clone: Each gene name is a mouse one. Sequencing ends 4 residues short of the CDR3 end; the germline J gene provides the rest. The J gene is TRBJ1-1, the V gene TRBV13-2, with 8 bases that match TRBD1. The V gene's germline CDR1 is NNHNN and CDR2 SYGAGS (reference sequence). This CDR3 comprises 13 residues. The CDR3 DNA, read in part, is TGTGCCAGCGGTGATGGGACAGGGTTA. It codes for CASGDGTGL. The complete CDR3 protein is CASGDGTGLEVFF.

This clone was counted many times. Each gene name is a mouse one. The read finishes 3 residues shy of the CDR3 end, and the germline J gene is used to complete it. Other nucleotide sequences in the sample specify the same CDR3. The chain joins TRBV19 to TRBJ1-6, with D unclear. TRBJ1-6 is an ORF, with its function uncertain. Germline V gene data show CDR1 as FNHDT and CDR2 as SITEND (reference sequence). Trimming shortened V by 5 bases and J by 2 bases, and 2 bases separated the two germline ends. The CDR3 consists of 12 residues. The DNA read from the CDR3 is TGTGCCAGCAGCACCTATAATTCGCCC. Amino acid sequence: CASSTYNSP. The whole CDR3 region reads CASSTYNSPLYF.

This clone occurred a few times. Gene and germline names: mouse. Coverage ceases 3 residues before the CDR3 finishes, and the germline J gene fills in the end. This chain uses TRBV19 with TRBJ1-6; TRBD1 agrees at 8 bases. TRBJ1-6 is annotated as an ORF whose role is uncertain. The CDR3 sequence is 13 residues long. V trimming: 4 bases; J trimming: 9 bases; junction bases outside the gene matches: 3. From germline, CDR1 is FNHDT and CDR2 SITEND (reference sequence). Incomplete CDR3 DNA: TGTGCCAGCAGTGGCAGGGGGCTTTCGCCC. Translation: CASSGRGLSP. The full CDR3 reads CASSGRGLSPLYF.

This clone was found a few times. Germline and genes: mouse. The missing CDR3 end, 4 residues past where the read stops, is filled in from the germline J gene. V gene TRBV5 combines with J gene TRBJ2-2; D may be TRBD1 (5 bases). This CDR3 is 16 amino acids long. The V gene lost 0 bases and the J gene lost 0 bases, with 8 bases spanning the gap. The V gene's germline CDR1 is LGHNA and CDR2 YNLKQL (reference sequence). The CDR3 sequence is CASSQDAGTNTGQLYF. CDR3 bases read: TGTGCCAGCAGCCAAGATGCAGGGACAAACACCGGG.

This clone turned up a few times. The genes are named according to mouse. The CDR3 is cut off 4 residues early in the read; its end comes from the germline J gene. Other DNA sequences within the sample encode an identical CDR3. The chain is built from TRBV13-1 and TRBJ2-5; no reliable D call. V was shortened by 0 bases and J by 0 bases, with 5 bases between the two germline ends. The CDR3 sequence is 14 residues long. Germline values: CDR1 NSHNY, CDR2 SYGAGN. CDR3 residues: CASSDDSNQDTQYF. Partial CDR3 DNA: TGTGCCAGCAGTGATGACAGCAACCAAGAC.